This T cell receptor (beta chain) is from a study of OX40 agonist ivuxolimab in advanced cancers. Study-level information: Patients were treated with ivuxolimab, an agonistic anti-OX40 (CD134) antibody. Partial responses were seen in three patients, one with hepatocellular carcinoma and two with cutaneous melanoma. Patients were infused with ivuxolimab every 2 weeks at 0.01 to 10 mg/kg. Study conclusions and caveats: Dose levels from 0.1 to 3.0 mg/kg saw CD4+ and CD8+ blood T cells expand clonally by week 6.

This clone was found a few times. Its specificity is unknown. The assay was immunoSEQ multiplex PCR, and TCRdb's table has in-frame clones only and misses some. The table includes 60,000 to 70,000 clones, about 79% detected once. Germline-derived CDR1 and CDR2 are SGHNT and YYREEE (reference sequence). The CDR3 extends over 14 amino acids. Trimming left V 3 bases short and J 6 bases short, with 14 bases between. The rearrangement links TRBV5-4 to TRBJ2-3, with D possibly being TRBD2 (6 bases). This receptor was taken from an adult with an advanced solid tumor such as melanoma, head and neck, liver or kidney cancer. The material was CD4+ or CD8+ T cells sorted from blood, obtained in a trial of the OX40 agonist ivuxolimab. The CDR3 is CASSSGLQPDTQYF. The CDR3 DNA reads TGTGCCAGCAGCTCGGGACTTCAACCCGATACGCAGTATTTT.